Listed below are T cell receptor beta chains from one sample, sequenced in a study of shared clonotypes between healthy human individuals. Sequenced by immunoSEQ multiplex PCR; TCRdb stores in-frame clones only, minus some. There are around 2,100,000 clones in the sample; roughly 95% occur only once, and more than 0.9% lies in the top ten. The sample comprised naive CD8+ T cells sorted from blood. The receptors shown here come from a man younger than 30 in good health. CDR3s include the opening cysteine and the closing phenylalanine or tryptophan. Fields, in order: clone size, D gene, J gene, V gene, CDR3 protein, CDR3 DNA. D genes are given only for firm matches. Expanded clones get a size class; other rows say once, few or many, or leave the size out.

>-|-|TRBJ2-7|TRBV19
CASSREVSENPYEQYF
TGTGCCAGTAGTAGAGAGGTGAGCGAGAACCCCTACGAGCAGTACTTC
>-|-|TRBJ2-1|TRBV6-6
CASSYSGGLNEQFF
TGTGCCAGCAGTTACTCCGGGGGCCTCAATGAGCAGTTCTTC
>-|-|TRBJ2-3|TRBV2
CASSHGQISTDTQYF
TGTGCCAGCAGCCACGGACAGATTAGCACAGATACGCAGTATTTT
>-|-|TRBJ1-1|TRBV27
CASSSTSFGDTEAFF
TGTGCCAGCAGTTCGACCTCGTTTGGGGACACTGAAGCTTTCTTT
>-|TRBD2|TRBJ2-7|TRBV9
CASSVDGSGTSEQYF
TGTGCCAGCAGCGTAGACGGTAGCGGGACCTCCGAGCAGTACTTC
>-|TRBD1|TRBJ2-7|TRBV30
CAWRDRGIYEQYF
TGTGCCTGGAGGGACAGGGGGATCTACGAGCAGTACTTC
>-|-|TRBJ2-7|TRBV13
CASSLTQASNSYEQYF
TGTGCCAGCAGCTTAACACAGGCCTCCAACTCCTACGAGCAGTACTTC
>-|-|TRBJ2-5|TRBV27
CASSLWGNGETQYF
TGTGCCAGCAGTTTATGGGGGAACGGGGAGACCCAGTACTTC
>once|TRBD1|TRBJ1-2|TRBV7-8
CASSSGTGNWEYYGYTF
TGTGCCAGCAGCTCTGGGACAGGGAACTGGGAGTACTATGGCTACACCTTC
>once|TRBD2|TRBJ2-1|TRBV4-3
CASSQGWGGRARYEQFF
TGCGCCAGCAGCCAAGGTTGGGGCGGGAGGGCCAGGTATGAGCAGTTCTTC
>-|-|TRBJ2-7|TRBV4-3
CASSWSAGSYEQYF
TGCGCCAGCTCCTGGTCCGCGGGGTCCTACGAGCAGTACTTC
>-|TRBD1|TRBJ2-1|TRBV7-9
CASSLEGQGVFF
TGTGCCAGCAGCTTAGAGGGACAGGGTGTGTTCTTC
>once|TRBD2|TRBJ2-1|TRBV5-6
CASSRWGMTSGMSYNEQFF
TGTGCCAGCAGCAGATGGGGAATGACTAGCGGGATGTCCTACAATGAGCAGTTCTTC
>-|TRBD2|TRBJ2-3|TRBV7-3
CASSLTGGTDTQYF
TGTGCCAGCAGCTTAACGGGGGGGACAGATACGCAGTATTTT
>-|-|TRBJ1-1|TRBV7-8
CASSSDIYNTEAFF
TGTGCCAGCAGTTCCGACATCTATAACACTGAAGCTTTCTTT
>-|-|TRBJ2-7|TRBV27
CASSFLGANYEQYF
TGTGCCAGCAGTTTTCTAGGAGCCAACTACGAGCAGTACTTC
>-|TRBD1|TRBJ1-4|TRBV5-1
CASSLGQGGEKLFF
TGCGCCAGCAGCTTGGGACAGGGGGGTGAAAAACTGTTTTTT
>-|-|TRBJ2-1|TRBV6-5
CASSYSSGETYNEQFF
TGTGCCAGCAGTTACTCGTCAGGGGAAACCTACAATGAGCAGTTCTTC
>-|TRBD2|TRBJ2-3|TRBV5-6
CASSSGLAGDTQYF
TGTGCCAGCAGCTCAGGACTAGCGGGAGATACGCAGTATTTT
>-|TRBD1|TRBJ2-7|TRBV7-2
CASSPGTGQYEQYF
TGTGCCAGCAGCCCCGGGACAGGTCAGTACGAGCAGTACTTC
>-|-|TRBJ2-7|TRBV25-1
CASSPRGGGPYEQYF
TGTGCCAGCAGTCCTAGAGGAGGGGGCCCCTACGAGCAGTACTTC
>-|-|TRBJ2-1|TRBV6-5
CASGSLKNEQFF
TGTGCCAGCGGGAGCCTGAAAAATGAGCAGTTCTTC